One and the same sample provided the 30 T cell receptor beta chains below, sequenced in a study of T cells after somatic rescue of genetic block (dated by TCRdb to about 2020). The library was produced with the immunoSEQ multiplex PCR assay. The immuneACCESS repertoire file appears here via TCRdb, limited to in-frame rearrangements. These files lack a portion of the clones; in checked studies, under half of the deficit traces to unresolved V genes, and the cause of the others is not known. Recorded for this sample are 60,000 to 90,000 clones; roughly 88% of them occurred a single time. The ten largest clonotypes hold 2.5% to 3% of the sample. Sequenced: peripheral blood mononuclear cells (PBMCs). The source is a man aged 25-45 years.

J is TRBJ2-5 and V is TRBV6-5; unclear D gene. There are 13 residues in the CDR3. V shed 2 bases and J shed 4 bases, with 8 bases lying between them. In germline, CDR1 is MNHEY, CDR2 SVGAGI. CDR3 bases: TGTGCCAGCAGTTACGATGGGCTAGAGACCCAGTACTTC. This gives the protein CASSYDGLETQYF.

In nucleotides, the CDR3 is TGTGCCAGCAGTCAGCCGCCGAGACCCTACGAGCAGTACTTC. Encoded protein: CASSQPPRPYEQYF. This chain connects TRBV6-5 to TRBJ2-7; no firm D call. V lost 5 bases, J lost 2 bases, and 13 bases lay in between. From germline, CDR1 is MNHEY and CDR2 SVGAGI. This CDR3 region has 14 residues.

CDR3 nucleotide sequence: TGCGCCAGCAGCCAAGCCAGGGGGTCGGGAACTAATGAAAAACTGTTTTTT. It yields the protein CASSQARGSGTNEKLFF. The gene calls are TRBV4-1 and TRBJ1-4; 7 bases match TRBD1. Germline CDR1 and CDR2: MGHRA and YSYEKL. The CDR3 extends over 17 amino acids. The V and J ends lost 1 base and 1 base, in that order; junction bases with no gene match: 6.

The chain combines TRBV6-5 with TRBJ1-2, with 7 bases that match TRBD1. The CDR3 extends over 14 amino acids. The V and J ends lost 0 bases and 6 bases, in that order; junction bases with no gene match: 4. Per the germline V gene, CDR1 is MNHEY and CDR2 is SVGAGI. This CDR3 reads CASSYSRDSHGYTF. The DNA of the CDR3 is TGTGCCAGCAGTTACTCCCGGGACAGCCATGGCTACACCTTC.

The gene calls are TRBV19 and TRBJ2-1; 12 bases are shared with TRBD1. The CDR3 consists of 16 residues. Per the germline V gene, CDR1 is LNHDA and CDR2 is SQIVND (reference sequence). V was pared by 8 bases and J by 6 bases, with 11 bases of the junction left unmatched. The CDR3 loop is CASQDAGTGGRNEQFF. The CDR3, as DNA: TGTGCCAGTCAAGATGCGGGGACAGGGGGCCGCAATGAGCAGTTCTTC.

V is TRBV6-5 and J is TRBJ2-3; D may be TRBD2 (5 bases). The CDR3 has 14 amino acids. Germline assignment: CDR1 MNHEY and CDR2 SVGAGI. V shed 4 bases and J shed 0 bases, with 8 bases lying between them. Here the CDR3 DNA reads TGTGCCAGCAGTTCCCGGACTAGCACAGATACGCAGTATTTT. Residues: CASSSRTSTDTQYF.

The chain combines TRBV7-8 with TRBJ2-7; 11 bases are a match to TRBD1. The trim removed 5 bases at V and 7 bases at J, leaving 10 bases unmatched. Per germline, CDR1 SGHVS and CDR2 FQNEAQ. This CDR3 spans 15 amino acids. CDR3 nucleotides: TGTGCCAGCAGCCACTCTGGACAGGGGGCGAGAGAGCAGTACTTC. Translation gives CASSHSGQGAREQYF.

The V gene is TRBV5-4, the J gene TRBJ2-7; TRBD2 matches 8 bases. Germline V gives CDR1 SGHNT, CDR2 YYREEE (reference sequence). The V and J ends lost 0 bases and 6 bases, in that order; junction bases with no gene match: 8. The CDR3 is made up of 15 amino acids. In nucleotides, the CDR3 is TGTGCCAGCAGCTTGGTGGTGGGAGGGACTAGCGAGCAGTACTTC. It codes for CASSLVVGGTSEQYF.

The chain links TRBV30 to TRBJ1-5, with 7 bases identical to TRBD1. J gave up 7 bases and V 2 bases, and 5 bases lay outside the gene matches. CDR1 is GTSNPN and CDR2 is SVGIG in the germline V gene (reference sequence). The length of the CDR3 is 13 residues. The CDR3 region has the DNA TGTGCCTGGAGTCGGCAGGGGGGCCAGCCCCAGCATTTT. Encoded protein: CAWSRQGGQPQHF.

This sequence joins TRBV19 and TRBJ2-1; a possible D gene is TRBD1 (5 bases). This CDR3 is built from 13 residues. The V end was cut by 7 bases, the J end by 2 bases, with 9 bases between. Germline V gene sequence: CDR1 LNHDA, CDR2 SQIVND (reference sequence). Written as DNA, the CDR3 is TGTGCCAGTACAGGGTTGCCCTACAATGAGCAGTTCTTC. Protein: CASTGLPYNEQFF.

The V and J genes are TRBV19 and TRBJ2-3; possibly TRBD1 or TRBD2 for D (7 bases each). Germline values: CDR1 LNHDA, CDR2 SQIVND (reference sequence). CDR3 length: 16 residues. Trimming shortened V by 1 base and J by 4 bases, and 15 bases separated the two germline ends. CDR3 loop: CASSIAGQGGSDTQYF. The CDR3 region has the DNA TGTGCCAGTAGTATAGCAGGGCAGGGGGGGTCAGATACGCAGTATTTT.

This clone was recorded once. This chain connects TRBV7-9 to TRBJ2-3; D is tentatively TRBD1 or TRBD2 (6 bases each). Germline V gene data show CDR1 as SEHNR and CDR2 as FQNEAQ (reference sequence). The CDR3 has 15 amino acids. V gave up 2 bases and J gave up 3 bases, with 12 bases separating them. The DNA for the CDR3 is TGTGCCAGCAGCTTATCTTGGGGGGCAACAGATACGCAGTATTTT. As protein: CASSLSWGATDTQYF.

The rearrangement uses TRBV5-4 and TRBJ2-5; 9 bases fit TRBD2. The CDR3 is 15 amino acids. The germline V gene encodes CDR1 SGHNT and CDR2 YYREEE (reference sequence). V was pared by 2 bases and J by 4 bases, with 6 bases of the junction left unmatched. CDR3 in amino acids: CASSLAGGLRETQYF. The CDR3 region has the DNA TGTGCCAGCAGCTTAGCGGGAGGATTAAGAGAGACCCAGTACTTC.

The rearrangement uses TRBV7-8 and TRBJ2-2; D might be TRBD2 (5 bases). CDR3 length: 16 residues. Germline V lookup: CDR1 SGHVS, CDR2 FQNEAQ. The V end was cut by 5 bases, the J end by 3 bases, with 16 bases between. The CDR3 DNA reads TGTGCCAGCAGCGTGGACTCAAACCGGGACACCGGGGAGCTGTTTTTT. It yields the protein CASSVDSNRDTGELFF.

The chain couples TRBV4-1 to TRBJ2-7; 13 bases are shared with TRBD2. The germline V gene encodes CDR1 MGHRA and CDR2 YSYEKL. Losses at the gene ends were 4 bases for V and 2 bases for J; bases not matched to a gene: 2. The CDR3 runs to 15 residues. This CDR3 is CASSRLAGGPYEQYF. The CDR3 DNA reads TGCGCCAGCAGCCGACTAGCGGGGGGACCCTACGAGCAGTACTTC.

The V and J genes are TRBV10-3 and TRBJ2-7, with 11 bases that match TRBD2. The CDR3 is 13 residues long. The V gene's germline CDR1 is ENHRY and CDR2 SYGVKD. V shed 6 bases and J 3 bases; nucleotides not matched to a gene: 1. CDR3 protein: CAIRGLADYEQYF. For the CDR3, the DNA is TGTGCCATCAGGGGACTAGCGGACTACGAGCAGTACTTC.

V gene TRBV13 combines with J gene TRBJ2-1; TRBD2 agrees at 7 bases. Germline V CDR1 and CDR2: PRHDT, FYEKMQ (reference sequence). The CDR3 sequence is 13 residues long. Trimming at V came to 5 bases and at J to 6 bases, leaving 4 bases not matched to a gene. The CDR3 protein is CASSAREGNEQFF. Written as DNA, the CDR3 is TGTGCCAGCAGCGCCAGGGAGGGCAATGAGCAGTTCTTC. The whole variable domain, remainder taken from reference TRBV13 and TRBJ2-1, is AAGVIQSPRHLIKEKRETATLKCYPIPRHDTVYWYQQGPGQDPQFLISFYEKMQSDKGSIPDRFSAQQFSDYHSELNMSSLELGDSALYFCASSAREGNEQFFGPGTRLTVL.

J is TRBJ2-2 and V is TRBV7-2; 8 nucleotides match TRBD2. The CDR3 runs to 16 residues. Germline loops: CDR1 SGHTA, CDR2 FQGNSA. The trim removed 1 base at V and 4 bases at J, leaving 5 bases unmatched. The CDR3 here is CASSLVAGGATGELFF. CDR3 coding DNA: TGTGCCAGCAGCTTAGTTGCGGGGGGTGCCACCGGGGAGCTGTTTTTT.

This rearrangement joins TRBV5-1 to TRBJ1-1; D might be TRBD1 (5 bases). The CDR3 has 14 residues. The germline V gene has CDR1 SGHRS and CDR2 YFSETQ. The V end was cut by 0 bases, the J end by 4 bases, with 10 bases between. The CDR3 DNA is TGCGCCAGCAGCTTGGCCCCGGGGGTCACTGAAGCTTTCTTT. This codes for CASSLAPGVTEAFF.

The CDR3 bases are TGTGCCAGCTCACCTACCTCCCGCGACAGGGTCACTGAAGCTTTCTTT. This encodes CASSPTSRDRVTEAFF. The chain is built from TRBV18 and TRBJ1-1, with 7 nucleotides matching TRBD1. This CDR3 is 16 amino acids long. J lost 4 bases, V lost 3 bases, and 11 bases had no gene match. Germline V gene sequence: CDR1 KGHSH, CDR2 LQKENI.

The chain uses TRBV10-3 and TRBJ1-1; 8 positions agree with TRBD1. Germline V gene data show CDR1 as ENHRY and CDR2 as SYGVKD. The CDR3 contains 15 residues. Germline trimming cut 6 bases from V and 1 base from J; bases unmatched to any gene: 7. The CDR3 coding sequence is TGTGCCATCAGGACTGGACAGGGTAAGAACACTGAAGCTTTCTTT. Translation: CAIRTGQGKNTEAFF.

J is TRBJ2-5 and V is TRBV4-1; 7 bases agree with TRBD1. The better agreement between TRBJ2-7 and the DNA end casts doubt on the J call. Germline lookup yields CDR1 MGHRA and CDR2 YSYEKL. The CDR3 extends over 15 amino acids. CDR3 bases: TGCGCCAGCAGCCAATCCCCACAGGGGACGGCCGAGCAGTACTTC. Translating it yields CASSQSPQGTAEQYF.

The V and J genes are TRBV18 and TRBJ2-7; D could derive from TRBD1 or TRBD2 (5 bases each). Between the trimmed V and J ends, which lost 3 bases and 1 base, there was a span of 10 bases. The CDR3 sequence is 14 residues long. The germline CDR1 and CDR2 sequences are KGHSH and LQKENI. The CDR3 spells CASSPGTVSYEQYF. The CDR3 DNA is TGTGCCAGCTCACCCGGGACGGTGTCCTACGAGCAGTACTTC.

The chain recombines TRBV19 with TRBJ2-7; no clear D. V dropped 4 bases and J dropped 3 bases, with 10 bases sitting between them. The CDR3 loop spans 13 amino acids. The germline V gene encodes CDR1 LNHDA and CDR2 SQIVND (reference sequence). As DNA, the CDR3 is TGTGCCAGTAGTAGGTGGGTTGGCTACGAGCAGTACTTC. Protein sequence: CASSRWVGYEQYF.

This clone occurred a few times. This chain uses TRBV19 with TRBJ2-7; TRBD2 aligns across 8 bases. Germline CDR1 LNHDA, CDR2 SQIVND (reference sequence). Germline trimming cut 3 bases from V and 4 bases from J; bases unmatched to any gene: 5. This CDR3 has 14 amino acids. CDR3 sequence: CASSMSTSGYEQYF. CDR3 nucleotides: TGTGCCAGTAGTATGAGCACTAGCGGATACGAGCAGTACTTC.

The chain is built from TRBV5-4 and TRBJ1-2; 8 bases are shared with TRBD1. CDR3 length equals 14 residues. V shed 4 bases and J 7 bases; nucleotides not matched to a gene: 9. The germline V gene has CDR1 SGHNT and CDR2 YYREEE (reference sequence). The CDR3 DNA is TGTGCCAGCAGCGCGCTGGACAGGGCGGCTGGCTACACCTTC. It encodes CASSALDRAAGYTF.

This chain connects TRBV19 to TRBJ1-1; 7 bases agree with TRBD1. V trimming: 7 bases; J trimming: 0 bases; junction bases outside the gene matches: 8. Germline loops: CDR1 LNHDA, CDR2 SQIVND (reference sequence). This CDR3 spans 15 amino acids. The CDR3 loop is CASKRQGPVNTEAFF. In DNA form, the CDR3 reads TGTGCCAGTAAGAGACAGGGTCCCGTGAACACTGAAGCTTTCTTT.

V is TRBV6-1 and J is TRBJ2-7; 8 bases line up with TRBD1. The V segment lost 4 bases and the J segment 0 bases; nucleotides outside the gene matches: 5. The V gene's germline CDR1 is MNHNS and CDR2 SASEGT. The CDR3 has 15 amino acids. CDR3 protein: CASSAAGTGSYEQYF. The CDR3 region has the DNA TGTGCCAGCAGTGCTGCAGGGACAGGCTCCTACGAGCAGTACTTC.

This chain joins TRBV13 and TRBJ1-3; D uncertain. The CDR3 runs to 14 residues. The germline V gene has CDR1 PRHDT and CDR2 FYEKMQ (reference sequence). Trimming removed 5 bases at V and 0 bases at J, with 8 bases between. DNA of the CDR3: TGTGCCAGCAGCCCAGCGGACTCTGGAAACACCATATATTTT. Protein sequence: CASSPADSGNTIYF.

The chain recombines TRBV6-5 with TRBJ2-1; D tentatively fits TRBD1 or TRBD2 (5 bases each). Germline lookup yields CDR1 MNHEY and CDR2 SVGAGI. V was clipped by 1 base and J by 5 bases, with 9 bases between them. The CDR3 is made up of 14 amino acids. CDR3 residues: CASSYWGSDNEQFF. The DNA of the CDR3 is TGTGCCAGCAGTTACTGGGGGAGCGACAATGAGCAGTTCTTC.